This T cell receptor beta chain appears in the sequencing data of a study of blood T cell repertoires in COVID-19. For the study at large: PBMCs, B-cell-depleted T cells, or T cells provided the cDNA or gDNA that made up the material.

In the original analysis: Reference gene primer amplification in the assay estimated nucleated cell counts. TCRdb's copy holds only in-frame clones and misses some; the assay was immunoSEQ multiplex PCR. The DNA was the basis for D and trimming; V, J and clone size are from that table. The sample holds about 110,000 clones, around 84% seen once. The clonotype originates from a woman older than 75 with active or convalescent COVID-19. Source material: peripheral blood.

This chain's CDR3 is CASSWDREMSPLHF. The CDR3, as DNA: TGCGCCAGCAGCTGGGACAGGGAGATGTCACCCCTCCACTTT. The rearrangement links TRBV5-1 to TRBJ1-6; 9 positions agree with TRBD1. Germline V gene data show CDR1 as SGHRS and CDR2 as YFSETQ. The CDR3 loop spans 14 amino acids. With V trimmed by 3 bases and J by 10 bases, 5 bases remained unmatched. The whole variable domain, filled in from reference TRBV5-1 and TRBJ1-6, reads KAGVTQTPRYLIKTRGQQVTLSCSPISGHRSVSWYQQTPGQGLQFLFEYFSETQRNKGNFPGRFSGRQFSNSRSEMNVSTLELGDSALYLCASSWDREMSPLHFGNGTRLTVT.